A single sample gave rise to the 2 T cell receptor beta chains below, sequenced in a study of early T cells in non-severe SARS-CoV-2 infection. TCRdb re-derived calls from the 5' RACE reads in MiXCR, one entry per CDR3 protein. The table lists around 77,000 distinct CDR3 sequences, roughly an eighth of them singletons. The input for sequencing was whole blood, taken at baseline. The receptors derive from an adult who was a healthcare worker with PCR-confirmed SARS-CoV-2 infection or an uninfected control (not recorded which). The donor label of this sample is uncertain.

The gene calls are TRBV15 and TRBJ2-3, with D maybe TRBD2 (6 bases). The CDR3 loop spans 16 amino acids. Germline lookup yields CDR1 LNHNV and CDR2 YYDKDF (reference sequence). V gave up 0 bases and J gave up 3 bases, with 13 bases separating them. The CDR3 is CATSRDAGRGTDTQYF. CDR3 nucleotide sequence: TGTGCCACCAGCAGAGACGCGGGTCGGGGGACAGATACGCAGTATTTT.

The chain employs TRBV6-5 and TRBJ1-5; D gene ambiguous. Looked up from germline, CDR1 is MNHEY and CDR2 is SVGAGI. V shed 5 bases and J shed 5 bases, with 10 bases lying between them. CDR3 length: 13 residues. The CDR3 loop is CASSTDRDQPQHF. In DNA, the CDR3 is TGTGCCAGCAGTACGGACCGAGATCAGCCCCAGCATTTT.